Sequencing of this T cell receptor (beta chain) was carried out in a study of identical twins. Study results and limitations: Modelling approaches yielded underestimates of out-of-frame TCR alpha sharing between monozygotic twins. Zero-insertion analyses might be partly confounded by invariant T cells like MAIT and iNKT.

Germline V gene data show CDR1 as SGHRS and CDR2 as YFSETQ. The CDR3 extends over 14 amino acids. Ten or more counts support this clonotype. Its antigen is not identified. A junction end diverges from the germline sequence, so it may reflect a read error. Unique molecular identifiers were present on cDNA, and template switching added a universal primer site. TCRdb reanalysed the 5' RACE reads using MiXCR and keeps one entry per CDR3 protein. The table shows 1,800,000 or so distinct CDR3 sequences, with around 29% occurring only once. The receptor was derived from a newborn girl in good health. V and J are TRBV5-1 and TRBJ2-3; 8 nucleotides agree with TRBD2. The sample consisted of cord blood. The CDR3 region is CASSTSGRTDTQYF. The CDR3 DNA reads TGTGCCAGCAGCACTAGCGGACGCACAGATACGCAGTATTTT.